The source of this T cell receptor beta chain is a study of CD8 T cells in ankylosing spondylitis. Study outcomes and limitations: One TCR beta motif, made up of eight or nine highly homologous variants, appeared characteristic of ankylosing spondylitis blood. Disease-linked clones bore a CD8+ phenotype and were relatively rare in peripheral blood.

Quantitative 5'-RACE was performed with molecular barcodes, and it yielded the TCR beta libraries. TCRdb redid the calling of the 5' RACE reads with MiXCR, one entry per CDR3 protein. This sample yields 300,000 to 350,000 distinct CDR3 sequences, of which roughly 15% are seen a single time; approximately 1% belongs to the top ten. Trimming pared 7 bases from V and 1 base from J, leaving 17 bases between. The CDR3 is 17 amino acids. Turning to this clonotype: As yet, its antigen is unknown.

V is TRBV12-3 or TRBV12-4 and J is TRBJ2-6, with a possible D match to TRBD2 (5 bases). The clonotype originates from a male donor with ankylosing spondylitis or in good health (not recorded which). What was sequenced was blood, either unsorted or a sorted T cell fraction (not recorded which). CDR3 region: CASKLRSPGSGANVLTF. CDR3 sequence (DNA): TGTGCCAGCAAACTACGCTCCCCGGGATCTGGGGCCAACGTCCTGACTTTC.